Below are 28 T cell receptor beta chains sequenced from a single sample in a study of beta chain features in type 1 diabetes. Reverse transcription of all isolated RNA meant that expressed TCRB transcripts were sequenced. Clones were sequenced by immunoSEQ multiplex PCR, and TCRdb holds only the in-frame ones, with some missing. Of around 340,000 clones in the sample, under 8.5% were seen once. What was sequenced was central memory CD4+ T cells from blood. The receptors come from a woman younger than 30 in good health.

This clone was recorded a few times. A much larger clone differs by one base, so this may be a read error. The CDR3 bases are TGTGCCAGCAGCTTATGGGAGAACACCGGGGAGCTGTTTTTT. Protein sequence: CASSLWENTGELFF. The V call is TRBV7-9, the J call TRBJ2-2; no definite D call. The CDR3 sequence is 14 residues long. The V end lost 2 bases, the J end lost 1 base, and 5 bases lay between the germline ends. CDR1 and CDR2 (germline): SEHNR, FQNEAQ (reference sequence).

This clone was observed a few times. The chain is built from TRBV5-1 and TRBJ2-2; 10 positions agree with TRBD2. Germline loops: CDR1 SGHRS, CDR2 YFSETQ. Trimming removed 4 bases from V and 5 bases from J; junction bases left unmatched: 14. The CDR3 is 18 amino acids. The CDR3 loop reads CASSPTGLAETRTGELFF. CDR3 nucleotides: TGCGCCAGCAGCCCAACCGGACTAGCGGAAACCAGGACCGGGGAGCTGTTTTTT.

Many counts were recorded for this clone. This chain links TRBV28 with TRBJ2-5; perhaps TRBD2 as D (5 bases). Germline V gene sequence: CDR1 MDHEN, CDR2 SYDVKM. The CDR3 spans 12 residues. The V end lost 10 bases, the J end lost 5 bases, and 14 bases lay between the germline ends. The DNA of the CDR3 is TGTGCCACCAAGGAGTGGGAGGAGACCCAGTACTTC. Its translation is CATKEWEETQYF.

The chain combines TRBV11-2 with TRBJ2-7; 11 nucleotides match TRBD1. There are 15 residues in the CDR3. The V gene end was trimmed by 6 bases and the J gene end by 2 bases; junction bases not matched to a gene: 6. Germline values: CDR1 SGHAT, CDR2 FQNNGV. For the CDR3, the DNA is TGTGCCAGCAGTCCCGGACAGGGGGCTCCCTACGAGCAGTACTTC. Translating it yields CASSPGQGAPYEQYF.

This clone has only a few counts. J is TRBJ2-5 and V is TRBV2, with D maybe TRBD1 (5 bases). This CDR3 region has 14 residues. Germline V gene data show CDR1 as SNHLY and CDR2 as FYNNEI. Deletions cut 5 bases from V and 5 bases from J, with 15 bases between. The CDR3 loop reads CASSPRRGLETQYF. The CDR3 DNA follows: TGTGCCAGCAGTCCCCGAAGGGGCTTGGAGACCCAGTACTTC.

CDR3 sequence reads: CASSPDRAEQFF. The CDR3 DNA follows: TGTGCCAGCTCACCGGACAGGGCTGAGCAGTTCTTC. The V call is TRBV18, the J call TRBJ2-1, with 8 nucleotides matching TRBD1. The CDR3 runs to 12 residues. The germline gives CDR1 KGHSH, CDR2 LQKENI. Unmatched junction bases numbered 1, after V lost 3 bases and J lost 9 bases.

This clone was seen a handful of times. CDR3 sequence (DNA): TGTGCCAGCAGCTTCTGGGAGGGAGAAAAACTGTTTTTT. Protein: CASSFWEGEKLFF. The rearrangement links TRBV7-9 to TRBJ1-4, with D uncertain. Germline V gene data show CDR1 as SEHNR and CDR2 as FQNEAQ (reference sequence). The CDR3 extends over 13 amino acids. The ends were cut back, 3 bases at V and 8 bases at J, with 10 bases in the middle.

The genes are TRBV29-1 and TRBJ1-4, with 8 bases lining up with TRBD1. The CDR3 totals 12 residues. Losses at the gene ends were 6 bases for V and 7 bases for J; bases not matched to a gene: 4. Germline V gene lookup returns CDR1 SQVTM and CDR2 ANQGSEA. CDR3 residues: CSVSDRGEKLFF. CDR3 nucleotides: TGCAGCGTCAGCGACAGGGGTGAAAAACTGTTTTTT. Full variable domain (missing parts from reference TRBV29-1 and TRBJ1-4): SAVISQKPSRDICQRGTSLTIQCQVDSQVTMMFWYRQQPGQSLTLIATANQGSEATYESGFVIDKFPISRPNLTFSTLTVSNMSPEDSSIYLCSVSDRGEKLFFGSGTQLSVL.

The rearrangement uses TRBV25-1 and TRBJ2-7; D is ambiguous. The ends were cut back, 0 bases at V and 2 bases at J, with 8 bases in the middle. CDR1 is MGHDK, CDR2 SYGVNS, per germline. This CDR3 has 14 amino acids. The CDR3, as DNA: TGTGCCAGCAGTGAATACGCCAGGACCTACGAGCAGTACTTC. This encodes CASSEYARTYEQYF.

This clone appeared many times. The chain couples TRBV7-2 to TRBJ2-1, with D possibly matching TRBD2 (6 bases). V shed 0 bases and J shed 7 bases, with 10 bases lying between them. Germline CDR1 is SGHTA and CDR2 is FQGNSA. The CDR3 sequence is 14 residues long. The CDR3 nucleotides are TGTGCCAGCAGCTTAGCGGGAGGACTAAATGAGCAGTTCTTC. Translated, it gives CASSLAGGLNEQFF.

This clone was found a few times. CDR3 DNA: TGTGCCAGCTCACCACGGGGCGGGAGGCCCAACACCGGGGAGCTGTTTTTT. Translated, it gives CASSPRGGRPNTGELFF. The J gene is TRBJ2-2, the V gene TRBV18, with 8 bases lining up with TRBD2. This CDR3 region has 17 residues. V gave up 1 base and J gave up 2 bases; unmatched junction bases: 6. The germline V gene has CDR1 KGHSH and CDR2 LQKENI.

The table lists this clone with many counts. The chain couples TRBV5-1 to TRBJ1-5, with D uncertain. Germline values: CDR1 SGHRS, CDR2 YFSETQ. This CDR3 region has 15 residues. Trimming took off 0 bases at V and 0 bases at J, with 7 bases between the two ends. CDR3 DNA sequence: TGCGCCAGCAGCTTGGACAGCAATAGCAATCAGCCCCAGCATTTT. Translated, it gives CASSLDSNSNQPQHF.

The CDR3 sequence is CATSRVGGQALRETQYF. The DNA for the CDR3 is TGTGCCACCAGCAGAGTGGGGGGACAAGCTCTTCGAGAGACCCAGTACTTC. The chain uses TRBV15 and TRBJ2-5; the D gene could be TRBD1 or TRBD2 (6 bases each). Germline V gene sequence: CDR1 LNHNV, CDR2 YYDKDF (reference sequence). The ends were cut back, 1 base at V and 4 bases at J, with 19 bases in the middle. The CDR3 runs to 17 residues.

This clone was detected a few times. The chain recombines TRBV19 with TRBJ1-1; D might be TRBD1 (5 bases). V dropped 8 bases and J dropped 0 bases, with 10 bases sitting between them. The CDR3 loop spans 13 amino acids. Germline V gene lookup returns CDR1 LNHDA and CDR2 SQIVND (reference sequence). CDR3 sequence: CASAQGMNTEAFF. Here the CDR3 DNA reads TGTGCCAGTGCCCAGGGAATGAACACTGAAGCTTTCTTT.

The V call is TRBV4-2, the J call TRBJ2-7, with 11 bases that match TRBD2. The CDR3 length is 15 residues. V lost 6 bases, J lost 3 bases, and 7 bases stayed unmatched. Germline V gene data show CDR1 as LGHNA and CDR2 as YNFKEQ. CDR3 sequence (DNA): TGTGCCAGCAGAAGCACTAGCGGGAGTAACTACGAGCAGTACTTC. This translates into CASRSTSGSNYEQYF.

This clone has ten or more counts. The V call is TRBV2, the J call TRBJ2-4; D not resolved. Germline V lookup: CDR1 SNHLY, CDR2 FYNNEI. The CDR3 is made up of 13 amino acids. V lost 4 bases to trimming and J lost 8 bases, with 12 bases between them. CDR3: CASSGESRYIQYF. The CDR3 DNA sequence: TGTGCCAGCAGTGGGGAATCTCGATACATTCAGTACTTC.

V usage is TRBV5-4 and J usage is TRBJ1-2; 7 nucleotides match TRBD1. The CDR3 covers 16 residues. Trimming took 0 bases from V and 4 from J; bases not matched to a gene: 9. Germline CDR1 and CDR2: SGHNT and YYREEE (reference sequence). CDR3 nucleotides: TGTGCCAGCAGCTTGGTAGGTCGACAGGGCCGCTATGGCTACACCTTC. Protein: CASSLVGRQGRYGYTF.

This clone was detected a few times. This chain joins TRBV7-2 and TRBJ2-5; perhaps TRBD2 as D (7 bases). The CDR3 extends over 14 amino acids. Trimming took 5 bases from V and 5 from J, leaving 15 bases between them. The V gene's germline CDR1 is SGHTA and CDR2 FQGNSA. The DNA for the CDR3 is TGTGCCAGCAGCCAAGCGGGAAGGGGGGAGACCCAGTACTTC. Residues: CASSQAGRGETQYF.

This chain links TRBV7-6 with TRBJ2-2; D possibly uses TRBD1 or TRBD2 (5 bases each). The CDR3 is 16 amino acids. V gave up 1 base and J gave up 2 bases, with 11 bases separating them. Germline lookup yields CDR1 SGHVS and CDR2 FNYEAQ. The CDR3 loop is CASSLEWGINTGELFF. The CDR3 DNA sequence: TGTGCCAGCAGCTTAGAGTGGGGGATTAACACCGGGGAGCTGTTTTTT.

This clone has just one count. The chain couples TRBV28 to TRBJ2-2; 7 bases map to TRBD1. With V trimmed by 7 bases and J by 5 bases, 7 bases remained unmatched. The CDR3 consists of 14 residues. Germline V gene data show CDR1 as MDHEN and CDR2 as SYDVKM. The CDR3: CASTSTGRTGELFF. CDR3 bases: TGTGCCAGCACTTCGACAGGGCGTACCGGGGAGCTGTTTTTT.

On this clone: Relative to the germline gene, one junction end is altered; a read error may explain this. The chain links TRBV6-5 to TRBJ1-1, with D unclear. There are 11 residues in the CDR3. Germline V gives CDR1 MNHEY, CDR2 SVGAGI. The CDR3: CASRLKTEAFF. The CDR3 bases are TGTGCCAGCAGATTGAAGACTGAAGCTTTCTTT.

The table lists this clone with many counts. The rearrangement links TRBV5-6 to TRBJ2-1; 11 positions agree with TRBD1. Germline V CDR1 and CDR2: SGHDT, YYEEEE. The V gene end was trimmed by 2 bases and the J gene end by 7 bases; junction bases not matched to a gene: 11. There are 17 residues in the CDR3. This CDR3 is CASSFLIGQGAMNEQFF. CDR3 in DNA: TGTGCCAGCAGCTTTCTTATAGGACAGGGGGCTATGAATGAGCAGTTCTTC.

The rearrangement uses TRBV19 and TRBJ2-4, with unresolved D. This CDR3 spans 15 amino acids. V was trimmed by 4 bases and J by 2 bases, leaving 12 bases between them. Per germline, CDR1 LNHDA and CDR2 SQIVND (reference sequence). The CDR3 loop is CASSRPNRTKNIQYF. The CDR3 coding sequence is TGTGCCAGTAGTAGGCCCAATCGAACCAAAAACATTCAGTACTTC.

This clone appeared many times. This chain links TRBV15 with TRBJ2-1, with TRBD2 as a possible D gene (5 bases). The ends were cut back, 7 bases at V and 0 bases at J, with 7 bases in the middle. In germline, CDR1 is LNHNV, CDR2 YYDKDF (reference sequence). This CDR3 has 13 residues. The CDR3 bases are TGTGCCACCAAGAGCGGCTCCTACAATGAGCAGTTCTTC. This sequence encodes CATKSGSYNEQFF. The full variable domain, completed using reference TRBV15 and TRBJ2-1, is DAMVIQNPRYQVTQFGKPVTLSCSQTLNHNVMYWYQQKSSQAPKLLFHYYDKDFNNEADTPDNFQSRRPNTSFCFLDIRSPGLGDTAMYLCATKSGSYNEQFFGPGTRLTVL.

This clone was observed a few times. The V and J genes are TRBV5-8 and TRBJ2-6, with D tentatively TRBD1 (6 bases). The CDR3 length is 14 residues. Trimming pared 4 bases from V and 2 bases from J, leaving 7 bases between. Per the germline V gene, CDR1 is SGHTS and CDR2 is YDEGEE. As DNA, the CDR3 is TGTGCCAGCAGCCACAGGGCTGGGGCCAACGTCCTGACTTTC. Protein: CASSHRAGANVLTF.

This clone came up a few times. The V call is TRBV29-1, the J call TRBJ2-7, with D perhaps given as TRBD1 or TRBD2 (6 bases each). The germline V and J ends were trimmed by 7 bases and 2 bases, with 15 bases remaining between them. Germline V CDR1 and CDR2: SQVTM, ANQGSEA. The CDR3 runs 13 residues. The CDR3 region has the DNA TGCAGCGCAACGGGGGCGGGGACCTACGAGCAGTACTTC. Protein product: CSATGAGTYEQYF.

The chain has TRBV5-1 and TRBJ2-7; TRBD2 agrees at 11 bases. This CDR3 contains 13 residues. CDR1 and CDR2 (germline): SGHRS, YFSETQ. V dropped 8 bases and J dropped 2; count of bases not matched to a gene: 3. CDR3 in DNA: TGCGCCAGTCAACTAGCGGGGGCCTACGAGCAGTACTTC. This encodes CASQLAGAYEQYF. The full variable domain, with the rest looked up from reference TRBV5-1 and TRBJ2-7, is KAGVTQTPRYLIKTRGQQVTLSCSPISGHRSVSWYQQTPGQGLQFLFEYFSETQRNKGNFPGRFSGRQFSNSRSEMNVSTLELGDSALYLCASQLAGAYEQYFGPGTRLTVT.

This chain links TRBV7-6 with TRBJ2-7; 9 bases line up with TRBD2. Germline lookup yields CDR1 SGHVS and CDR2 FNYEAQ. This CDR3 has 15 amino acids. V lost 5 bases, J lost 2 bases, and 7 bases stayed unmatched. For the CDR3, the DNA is TGTGCCAGCAGCAAAGCGGGAGGAATAACCTACGAGCAGTACTTC. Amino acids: CASSKAGGITYEQYF.